These 27 T cell receptor beta chains came from one sample sequenced in a study of cytomegalovirus exposure and HLA in healthy donors. The PCR ran on 60 Vbeta and 13 Jbeta primers. Generated by immunoSEQ multiplex PCR, the TCRdb table keeps only in-frame clones and is missing some. Seen here are approximately 95,000 clones, over 70% observed once, and the top ten hold approximately 9.9%. The specimen was PBMCs. All receptors come from a man aged 18 to 35 in good health and CMV-seropositive.

The rearrangement links TRBV7-9 to TRBJ1-6; D uncertain. The V gene's germline CDR1 is SEHNR and CDR2 FQNEAQ (reference sequence). The length of the CDR3 is 17 residues. V dropped 5 bases and J dropped 1 base, with 15 bases sitting between them. In nucleotides, the CDR3 is TGTGCCAGCAGCCGGGCCGGGAAAGGGTCCTATAATTCACCCCTCCACTTT. Protein: CASSRAGKGSYNSPLHF.

The V and J genes are TRBV25-1 and TRBJ1-2; the D gene is possibly TRBD1 (6 bases). Trimming cost V 2 bases and J 2 bases, with 6 bases left between them. Germline values: CDR1 MGHDK, CDR2 SYGVNS. There are 13 residues in the CDR3. The DNA for the CDR3 is TGTGCCAGCAGTGAAACAGGGAACTATGGCTACACCTTC. The encoded protein is CASSETGNYGYTF.

The V gene is TRBV6-5, the J gene TRBJ2-3, with D possibly being TRBD2 (6 bases). The CDR3 runs to 15 residues. Looked up from germline, CDR1 is MNHEY and CDR2 is SVGAGI. Trimming took 2 bases from V and 0 from J, leaving 9 bases between them. CDR3 sequence: CASSYRGTSTDTQYF. DNA for the CDR3: TGTGCCAGCAGTTACCGAGGGACTAGCACAGATACGCAGTATTTT.

The chain uses TRBV30 and TRBJ1-3, with D perhaps TRBD1 (5 bases). Germline V CDR1 and CDR2: GTSNPN, SVGIG (reference sequence). V dropped 2 bases and J dropped 4 bases, with 27 bases sitting between them. The CDR3 has 19 amino acids. The CDR3: CAWSTPYLTQQEIGNTIYF. The CDR3 DNA sequence: TGTGCCTGGAGTACACCCTACCTGACCCAACAGGAGATAGGAAACACCATATATTTT.

This clone was seen more than once but under ten times. This chain joins TRBV10-3 and TRBJ1-6, with 8 positions matching TRBD1. The V and J ends lost 3 bases and 6 bases, in that order; junction bases with no gene match: 7. Germline V gene lookup returns CDR1 ENHRY and CDR2 SYGVKD. This CDR3 is 16 amino acids long. The CDR3 protein is CAISEVDRGGNSPLHF. The CDR3 nucleotides read TGTGCCATCAGTGAAGTTGACAGGGGCGGTAATTCACCCCTCCACTTT.

The chain has TRBV29-1 and TRBJ1-1, with 10 bases lining up with TRBD1. J lost 2 bases, V lost 4 bases, and 31 bases had no gene match. In germline, CDR1 is SQVTM, CDR2 ANQGSEA. This CDR3 is 23 amino acids long. CDR3 coding DNA: TGCAGCGTTGGGGTCAGTGGGTGGGACAGGGGAAGTTTGAGGGCTTCCACAAACACTGAAGCTTTCTTT. Residues: CSVGVSGWDRGSLRASTNTEAFF.

The chain carries TRBV7-2 and TRBJ2-2; the match to TRBD2 covers 10 bases. The ends lost 3 bases at V and 3 bases at J; junction bases unmatched: 4. The germline CDR1 and CDR2 sequences are SGHTA and FQGNSA. The CDR3 loop spans 16 amino acids. CDR3 sequence: CASSFTSGVDTGELFF. The CDR3 DNA sequence: TGTGCCAGCAGCTTCACTAGCGGGGTTGACACCGGGGAGCTGTTTTTT.

The V and J genes are TRBV27 and TRBJ1-5, with 8 positions matching TRBD1. Trimming removed 4 bases from V and 4 bases from J; junction bases left unmatched: 6. Germline values: CDR1 MNHEY, CDR2 SMNVEV (reference sequence). The CDR3 contains 15 residues. This CDR3 is CASSSGQGRNQPQHF. The CDR3 coding sequence is TGTGCCAGCAGTTCTGGACAGGGAAGAAATCAGCCCCAGCATTTT.

J is TRBJ2-7 and V is TRBV29-1, with D possibly matching TRBD1 (6 bases). The germline V and J ends were trimmed by 6 bases and 2 bases, with 14 bases remaining between them. From germline, CDR1 is SQVTM and CDR2 ANQGSEA. This CDR3 contains 13 residues. This chain's CDR3 is CSVDTGSTYEQYF. DNA of the CDR3: TGCAGCGTCGACACAGGGAGCACCTACGAGCAGTACTTC.

This clone was found a few times. V usage is TRBV30 and J usage is TRBJ2-3; 9 bases line up with TRBD2. CDR1 GTSNPN and CDR2 SVGIG come from the germline V gene (reference sequence). The CDR3 is 15 amino acids. J was trimmed by 9 bases and V by 3 bases; bases with no gene match: 13. CDR3: CAWRVAGLAFGTQYF. The CDR3 nucleotides read TGTGCCTGGAGGGTCGCGGGACTAGCTTTTGGGACGCAGTATTTT.

The V and J genes are TRBV5-6 and TRBJ2-5; 7 bases are shared with TRBD1. Near its end, the DNA agrees better with TRBJ2-7, so the J call may be wrong. This CDR3 comprises 13 residues. Germline-derived CDR1 and CDR2 are SGHDT and YYEEEE. CDR3 region: CASNDRVRYEQYF. CDR3 in DNA: TGTGCCAGCAACGACAGGGTCCGCTACGAGCAGTACTTC.

The chain links TRBV19 to TRBJ1-1, with D possibly matching TRBD1 (6 bases). Germline CDR1 reads LNHDA; CDR2 reads SQIVND (reference sequence). The V gene lost 6 bases and the J gene lost 2 bases, with 19 bases spanning the gap. The CDR3 length is 16 residues. CDR3 amino acids: CASRTRQARINTEAFF. The CDR3 DNA sequence: TGTGCCAGTAGGACACGACAGGCCCGGATTAACACTGAAGCTTTCTTT.

The chain joins TRBV9 to TRBJ1-3, with D possibly matching TRBD1 (6 bases). CDR3 length equals 16 residues. With 2 bases removed from V and 0 bases from J, the gap between germline ends came to 12 bases. Germline V gene data show CDR1 as SGDLS and CDR2 as YYNGEE. CDR3 region: CASSVWPTGSGNTIYF. DNA for the CDR3: TGTGCCAGCAGCGTTTGGCCGACAGGCTCTGGAAACACCATATATTTT.

The gene calls are TRBV27 and TRBJ2-2; the D gene is possibly TRBD1 (5 bases). CDR1 is MNHEY and CDR2 is SMNVEV in the germline V gene (reference sequence). V was pared by 3 bases and J by 3 bases, with 14 bases between. The CDR3 extends over 16 amino acids. CDR3 region: CASSLHRLEDTGELFF. The CDR3 DNA follows: TGTGCCAGCAGTTTGCACAGGTTAGAAGACACCGGGGAGCTGTTTTTT.

This clone was found once. The chain is built from TRBV27 and TRBJ1-2, with TRBD1 identical over 7 bases. CDR3 length: 15 residues. V gave up 8 bases and J gave up 6 bases; unmatched junction bases: 15. In germline, CDR1 is MNHEY, CDR2 SMNVEV (reference sequence). The CDR3 is CASHPVGGPHDGYTF. DNA of the CDR3: TGTGCCAGCCACCCCGTAGGGGGCCCCCACGATGGCTACACCTTC.

This chain connects TRBV6-1 to TRBJ2-3, with TRBD1 matching over 7 bases. The length of the CDR3 is 15 residues. Germline CDR1 is MNHNS and CDR2 is SASEGT. J gave up 1 base and V 2 bases, and 3 bases lay outside the gene matches. This CDR3 reads CASSEYTGGTDTQYF. The CDR3 DNA sequence: TGTGCCAGCAGTGAATATACAGGGGGCACAGATACGCAGTATTTT.

V gene TRBV18 combines with J gene TRBJ2-2, with D maybe TRBD2 (5 bases). Trimming cost V 2 bases and J 0 bases, with 10 bases left between them. Germline lookup yields CDR1 KGHSH and CDR2 LQKENI. The CDR3 loop spans 16 amino acids. CDR3 sequence: CASSPGGWSNTGELFF. The DNA for the CDR3 is TGTGCCAGCTCACCAGGCGGGTGGTCGAACACCGGGGAGCTGTTTTTT.

The rearrangement uses TRBV6-1 and TRBJ1-2; TRBD1 might be the D (5 bases). V was shortened by 5 bases and J by 8 bases, with 18 bases between the two germline ends. This CDR3 has 14 amino acids. The germline gives CDR1 MNHNS, CDR2 SASEGT. CDR3 sequence (DNA): TGTGCCAGCAGTACGACACAGGAACCAAAGGGCTACACCTTC. Amino acid sequence: CASSTTQEPKGYTF.

The chain combines TRBV13 with TRBJ2-5; tentative D call: TRBD2 (6 bases). V was shortened by 5 bases and J by 5 bases, with 15 bases between the two germline ends. This CDR3 is 14 amino acids long. Germline V gene data show CDR1 as PRHDT and CDR2 as FYEKMQ (reference sequence). Written as DNA, the CDR3 is TGTGCCAGCAGCCGGAGGAGGGCCCTCGAGACCCAGTACTTC. Translated, it gives CASSRRRALETQYF.

The V gene is TRBV28, the J gene TRBJ2-3, with a weak D call TRBD2 (5 bases). CDR3 length: 12 residues. Germline V lookup: CDR1 MDHEN, CDR2 SYDVKM. The V end lost 10 bases, the J end lost 1 base, and 9 bases lay between the germline ends. The CDR3 nucleotides are TGTGCCACCGGGGATCGCACAGATACGCAGTATTTT. It yields the protein CATGDRTDTQYF.

This clone was detected once. The chain recombines TRBV2 with TRBJ2-1; 10 nucleotides line up with TRBD2. After removal of 5 bases from V and 7 bases from J, the junction contained 8 bases not matched to a gene. This CDR3 spans 15 amino acids. CDR1 is SNHLY, CDR2 FYNNEI, per germline. The CDR3: CASSRLLAGRNEQFF. CDR3 nucleotide sequence: TGTGCCAGCAGTAGGTTACTAGCGGGGAGGAATGAGCAGTTCTTC. The full variable domain, its missing parts supplied by reference TRBV2 and TRBJ2-1, is EPEVTQTPSHQVTQMGQEVILRCVPISNHLYFYWYRQILGQKVEFLVSFYNNEISEKSEIFDDQFSVERPDGSNFTLKIRSTKLEDSAMYFCASSRLLAGRNEQFFGPGTRLTVL.

J is TRBJ2-7 and V is TRBV7-3, with D possibly TRBD1 on 6 matching bases. Germline V gene sequence: CDR1 SGHTA, CDR2 FQGTGA. CDR3 size: 15 residues. Trimming stripped 2 bases from V and 0 bases from J, with 11 bases between. The CDR3 region has the DNA TGTGCCAGCAGCTTAGGCCGGGACACCTCCTACGAGCAGTACTTC. This sequence encodes CASSLGRDTSYEQYF.

J is TRBJ2-7 and V is TRBV14; D is perhaps TRBD2 (5 bases). Germline V gene data show CDR1 as SGHDN and CDR2 as FVKESK. The CDR3 is made up of 14 amino acids. Deletions cut 4 bases from V and 2 bases from J, with 12 bases between. For the CDR3, the DNA is TGTGCCAGCAGCCCGAGCGGCGCTACCTACGAGCAGTACTTC. As protein: CASSPSGATYEQYF.

The rearrangement links TRBV5-4 to TRBJ2-5, with D maybe TRBD2 (5 bases). The CDR3 length is 14 residues. The germline V gene encodes CDR1 SGHNT and CDR2 YYREEE (reference sequence). V shed 0 bases and J shed 1 base, with 7 bases lying between them. CDR3 amino acids: CASSLGGLQETQYF. CDR3 coding DNA: TGTGCCAGCAGCTTGGGAGGGCTCCAAGAGACCCAGTACTTC.

This chain uses TRBV4-1 with TRBJ2-7; the match to TRBD2 covers 12 bases. CDR3 size: 17 residues. Germline CDR1 MGHRA, CDR2 YSYEKL. V dropped 1 base and J dropped 4; count of bases not matched to a gene: 8. This CDR3 reads CASSQGETSGGRYEQYF. The CDR3, as DNA: TGCGCCAGCAGCCAAGGGGAAACTAGCGGGGGGCGGTACGAGCAGTACTTC.

V and J are TRBV9 and TRBJ2-3; D unclear. V was pared by 0 bases and J by 6 bases, with 11 bases between. Germline V CDR1 and CDR2: SGDLS, YYNGEE. CDR3 size: 14 residues. The CDR3 is CASSVGAGQDTQYF. The CDR3, as DNA: TGTGCCAGCAGCGTAGGGGCAGGCCAGGATACGCAGTATTTT.

The rearrangement uses TRBV5-1 and TRBJ2-2; D gene unclear. Germline lookup yields CDR1 SGHRS and CDR2 YFSETQ. The CDR3 runs 14 residues. Trimming took off 3 bases at V and 8 bases at J, with 14 bases between the two ends. The CDR3 nucleotides read TGCGCCAGCAGCTCGTGGGCAGCTGGAGGGGAGCTGTTTTTT. It yields the protein CASSSWAAGGELFF.